A selection of T cell receptor delta chains follows, all from one sample in a study of gamma-delta T cells after stem cell transplantation. TCRdb fed the RT-PCR reads into CATT to redo clone calling. Counted here are 1,500 or so delta-chain clones, around 6% occurring once; the ten biggest clones make up around 47%. The sequenced sample was gamma-delta T cells. The origin of the receptors is a human donor. It is not recorded whose cells these are; they may come from a transplant donor. Both conserved end residues are part of each CDR3. Each record gives: V gene, J gene, clone size, D gene, CDR3 DNA, CDR3 protein. A D gene is named only where the DNA matches it firmly. Part of the rows lack a size; the others show once, few, many or a class for expanded clones.

>TRDV2|TRDJ1|few|TRDD3
TGTGCCTGTGACACCCTACGAGCATATACTGGGGGATACGAACTGGGGGCTACGCTCGATAAACTCATCTTT
CACDTLRAYTGGYELGATLDKLIF
>TRDV2|TRDJ1|hyperexpanded|TRDD3
TGTGCCTGTGACACCCTAAATACTGGGGGATACTCTACCGATAAACTCATCTTT
CACDTLNTGGYSTDKLIF
>TRDV2|TRDJ1|medium-sized|TRDD3
TGTGCCTGTGACATGCTGAAACTGGGGGATACCGATAAACTCATCTTT
CACDMLKLGDTDKLIF
>TRDV2|TRDJ1|NA|TRDD3
TGTGCCTGTGACACCATTCGAATGCTGGGGGATGCTGCGGCCGATAAACTCATCTTT
CACDTIRMLGDAAADKLIF
>TRDV3|TRDJ3|few|NA
TGTGCCTTCAACCCCCCCCGTCTACTGGGTTGGTGGGACACCCGACAGATGTTTTTC
CAFNPPRLLGWWDTRQMFF
>TRDV2|TRDJ1|NA|TRDD3
TGTGCCTGTGAAGGTTTGGAGCTGGGGGACACCGATAAACTCATCTTT
CACEGLELGDTDKLIF
>TRDV2|TRDJ1|NA|TRDD3
TGTGCCTGTGACACTCTCTTAACTGGGGGATCTAATCGGGTGGATAAACTCATCTTT
CACDTLLTGGSNRVDKLIF
>TRDV3|TRDJ1|medium-sized|NA
TGTGCCTTTCTGGGTGTGATATTTAGTCCAGATGAGAAACTCATCTTT
CAFLGVIFSPDEKLIF
>TRDV2|TRDJ1|NA|TRDD3
TGTGCCTGTGACCCCTTGGTACTGGGGGATACCATGAGCGATAAACTCATCTTT
CACDPLVLGDTMSDKLIF
>TRDV2|TRDJ1|few|TRDD3
TGTGCCTGTGACCCGCTACTGGGGGATACGAATAAACTCATCTTT
CACDPLLGDTNKLIF
>TRDV2|TRDJ1|few|TRDD3
TGTGCCTGTGACTCCGTACTGGGGGATACGCGGAGACACACCGATAAACTCATCTTT
CACDSVLGDTRRHTDKLIF
>TRDV2|TRDJ1|medium-sized|TRDD3
TGTGCCTGTGACCCAGTACTGGGGGATTCTGATAAACTCATCTTT
CACDPVLGDSDKLIF
>TRDV2|TRDJ3|few|NA
TGTGCCTGTGACACAGCCGGAGGTCGATCCTCCTGGGACACCCGACAGGTGTTTTTC
CACDTAGGRSSWDTRQVFF
>TRDV2|TRDJ1|NA|TRDD3
TGTGCCTGTGACACCGTTGGCCGCACACTGGGGATGACCGATAAACTCATCTTT
CACDTVGRTLGMTDKLIF
>TRDV2|TRDJ1|medium-sized|NA
TGCGCCTGTGACACCGCCTGGGGAATGACTAAAGCTCGGGGGGCAAAACTCATCTTT
CACDTAWGMTKARGAKLIF
>TRDV1|TRDJ1|NA|TRDD2
TGTGCTCTTGGGGAACCCCCCCCCTTCCTCGAGTACACCGATAAACTCATCTTT
CALGEPPPFLEYTDKLIF
>TRDV2|TRDJ1|few|TRDD3
TGTGCCTGTGACACCGTTCCGGTGGGGGATACGCATCTGTACACCGATAAACTCATCTTT
CACDTVPVGDTHLYTDKLIF
>TRDV2|TRDJ1|large|TRDD3
TGTGCCTGTGTCCCACTAATCTCTTCACTCCCGTCACTGGGGGATGTAGACACCGATAAACTCATCTTT
CACVPLISSLPSLGDVDTDKLIF
>TRDV2|TRDJ1|NA|TRDD3
TGTGCCTGTGACACCTTACTGGGGGATACGGAGAGACTCATCTTT
CACDTLLGDTERLIF
>TRDV2|TRDJ1|NA|TRDD3
TGTGCCTGTGAATTGTTGGGACTGGGGGATAAGGTCCGTTACACCGATAAACTCATCTTT
CACELLGLGDKVRYTDKLIF
>TRDV1|TRDJ1|NA|TRDD3
TGTGCTCTTGGGGAATACCGCTGGGGGATACGACGGGGACTCATCTTT
CALGEYRWGIRRGLIF
>TRDV2|TRDJ1|few|TRDD3
TGTGCCTGTGAAGCCCTGGGGGATAAGTACACCGATAAACTCATCTTT
CACEALGDKYTDKLIF
>TRDV2|TRDJ1|few|NA
TGTGCCTGTGACAGCTTGATCCTGGGGACCGACACCGATAAACTCATCTTT
CACDSLILGTDTDKLIF
>TRDV2|TRDJ1|large|TRDD3
TGTGCCTGTGACATACTGGGGGATTTTGATGATAAACTCATCTTT
CACDILGDFDDKLIF
>TRDV2|TRDJ1|once|TRDD3
TGTGCCTGTGACCCGGTTTGGACTGGGGGATACGCGACCGATAAACTCATCTTT
CACDPVWTGGYATDKLIF